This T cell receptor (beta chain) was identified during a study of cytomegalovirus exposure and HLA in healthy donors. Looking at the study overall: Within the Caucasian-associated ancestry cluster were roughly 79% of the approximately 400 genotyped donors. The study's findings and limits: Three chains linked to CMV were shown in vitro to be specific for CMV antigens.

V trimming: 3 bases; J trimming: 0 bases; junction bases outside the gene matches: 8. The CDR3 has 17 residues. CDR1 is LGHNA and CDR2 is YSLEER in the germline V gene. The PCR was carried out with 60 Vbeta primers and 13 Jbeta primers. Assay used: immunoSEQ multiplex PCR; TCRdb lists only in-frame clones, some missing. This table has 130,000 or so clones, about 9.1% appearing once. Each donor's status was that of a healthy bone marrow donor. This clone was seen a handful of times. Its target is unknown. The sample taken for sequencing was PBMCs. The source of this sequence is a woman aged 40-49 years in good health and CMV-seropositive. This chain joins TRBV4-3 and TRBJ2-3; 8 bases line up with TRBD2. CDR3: CASSQDLAGLSTDTQYF. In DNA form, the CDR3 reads TGCGCCAGCAGCCAGGACTTAGCGGGGCTGAGCACAGATACGCAGTATTTT.